These 29 T cell receptor beta chains share one sample of origin, sequenced in a study of beta chain features in type 1 diabetes. The study, taken as a whole, reports: Researchers report that Type 1 diabetes patients had moderately but significantly shorter TCRB CDR3s across all four CD4+ subsets.

As every portion of the isolated RNA was reverse transcribed, the sequencing read expressed TCRB transcripts. Clones were sequenced by immunoSEQ multiplex PCR, and TCRdb holds only the in-frame ones, with some missing. The table records 250,000 to 350,000 clones, roughly an eighth of them present only once. Their recognized antigens are unknown. The sequenced sample consisted of naive CD4+ T cells from blood. These receptors were taken from a young man with type 1 diabetes.

This clone was seen a few times. CDR3 sequence: CASSARLADYNEQFF. In DNA form, the CDR3 reads TGTGCCAGCAGCGCGCGACTAGCGGACTACAATGAGCAGTTCTTC. The rearrangement uses TRBV11-1 and TRBJ2-1; TRBD2 matches at 9 bases. The germline V gene encodes CDR1 SGHAT and CDR2 FQDESV (reference sequence). This CDR3 has 15 residues. V lost 5 bases and J lost 3; bases outside the gene matches: 5. The variable domain in full, with the rest retrieved from reference TRBV11-1 and TRBJ2-1, is EAEVAQSPRYKITEKSQAVAFWCDPISGHATLYWYRQILGQGPELLVQFQDESVVDDSQLPKDRFSAERLKGVDSTLKIQPAELGDSAMYLCASSARLADYNEQFFGPGTRLTVL.

V usage is TRBV4-1 and J usage is TRBJ2-3; the match to TRBD2 covers 8 bases. From germline, CDR1 is MGHRA and CDR2 YSYEKL. This CDR3 has 13 residues. CDR3 in amino acids: CANQDGREDTQYF. The CDR3 DNA is TGCGCTAATCAGGACGGGAGGGAAGATACGCAGTATTTT.

Worth noting for this clone: The sample has other DNA sequences that encode this CDR3 too. The chain has TRBV5-1 and TRBJ1-5, with a possible D match to TRBD1 (6 bases). From germline, CDR1 is SGHRS and CDR2 YFSETQ. The CDR3 runs 15 residues. V was clipped by 0 bases and J by 3 bases, with 10 bases between them. CDR3 nucleotides: TGCGCCAGCAGCTTGGCAGGACAGATCAATCAGCCCCAGCATTTT. Translated, it gives CASSLAGQINQPQHF.

This clone occurred a few times. The V call is TRBV4-3, the J call TRBJ2-3; TRBD1 might be the D (6 bases). Germline-derived CDR1 and CDR2 are LGHNA and YSLEER. The CDR3 loop spans 15 amino acids. V was trimmed by 4 bases and J by 8 bases, leaving 19 bases between them. The DNA of the CDR3 is TGCGCCAGCAGCCCCTGGGGCAGGGGACCCAGTACGCAGTATTTT. It is translated as CASSPWGRGPSTQYF.

This rearrangement joins TRBV7-9 to TRBJ2-7; 10 bases agree with TRBD1. Trimming removed 4 bases from V and 3 bases from J; junction bases left unmatched: 3. In germline, CDR1 is SEHNR, CDR2 FQNEAQ (reference sequence). CDR3 size: 14 residues. The CDR3 region is CASSSGTGDYEQYF. CDR3 nucleotides: TGTGCCAGCAGCTCCGGGACAGGGGACTACGAGCAGTACTTC.

There are a few counts of this clone. The chain links TRBV4-2 to TRBJ2-3; D may be TRBD1 (6 bases). Germline-derived CDR1 and CDR2 are LGHNA and YNFKEQ. This CDR3 has 18 amino acids. Deletions cut 3 bases from V and 5 bases from J, with 24 bases between. In DNA, the CDR3 is TGTGCCAGCAGCCATCAAATCCACGGGGACACCCGCGAAGATACGCAGTATTTT. Its translation: CASSHQIHGDTREDTQYF.

V usage is TRBV28 and J usage is TRBJ2-2; tentatively, D is TRBD2 (6 bases). Looked up from germline, CDR1 is MDHEN and CDR2 is SYDVKM. The V gene lost 6 bases and the J gene lost 0 bases, with 11 bases spanning the gap. The CDR3 is 15 residues long. The CDR3 nucleotides are TGTGCCAGCAGGGTCGGAGGGGCGAACACCGGGGAGCTGTTTTTT. This encodes CASRVGGANTGELFF.

This clone was observed a handful of times. The rearrangement uses TRBV5-1 and TRBJ2-3, with a possible D match to TRBD2 (6 bases). Trimming took 4 bases from V and 2 from J, leaving 17 bases between them. The germline gives CDR1 SGHRS, CDR2 YFSETQ. This CDR3 has 16 residues. The CDR3 DNA reads as TGCGCCAGCAGCCCCACCCGGGCGGGGCCCACAGATACGCAGTATTTT. Translated: CASSPTRAGPTDTQYF.

This clone was found a few times. The chain couples TRBV18 to TRBJ1-2, with 7 bases fitting TRBD1. The J segment lost 6 bases and the V segment lost 5 bases, leaving 9 bases of the junction unmatched. Germline V gene lookup returns CDR1 KGHSH and CDR2 LQKENI. CDR3 size: 14 residues. CDR3 coding DNA: TGTGCCAGCTCATCCCGACAGGGCGACGATGGCTACACCTTC. Its protein is CASSSRQGDDGYTF.

This clone was picked up a small number of times. The J gene is TRBJ2-1, the V gene TRBV9; D may be TRBD2 (6 bases). The V and J ends lost 4 bases and 13 bases respectively, with 21 bases between them. Germline CDR1 is SGDLS and CDR2 is YYNGEE. The CDR3 spans 14 residues. CDR3 sequence: CASSPEGLQAIQFF. As DNA, the CDR3 is TGTGCCAGCAGCCCCGAGGGACTTCAAGCCATACAGTTCTTC.

This chain uses TRBV21-1 with TRBJ2-5; the table's D call, TRBD2, was not checked against the DNA. TRBV21-1 is described as a pseudogene. The CDR3 totals 16 residues. For the CDR3, the DNA is TGTGCCAGCAGATTCCCGGAGGGGATGAATCAAGAGACCCAGTACTTC. Translated: CASRFPEGMNQETQYF.

In its sample, this clone was seen a few times. This chain links TRBV5-1 with TRBJ1-1; D possibly corresponds to TRBD1 (5 bases). Germline CDR1 is SGHRS and CDR2 is YFSETQ. CDR3 length: 15 residues. Trimming stripped 4 bases from V and 2 bases from J, with 15 bases between. The CDR3 nucleotides are TGCGCCAGCAGCGGCGGGGCCGGATTAAACACTGAAGCTTTCTTT. The encoded protein is CASSGGAGLNTEAFF.

The gene calls are TRBV5-4 and TRBJ2-1, with D maybe TRBD1 (5 bases). Germline V CDR1 and CDR2: SGHNT, YYREEE (reference sequence). CDR3 length equals 13 residues. The germline V and J ends were trimmed by 0 bases and 8 bases, with 9 bases remaining between them. The DNA for the CDR3 is TGTGCCAGCAGCTTGGCAGGGCCGGATGAGCAGTTCTTC. Its translation: CASSLAGPDEQFF.

The CDR3 DNA reads as TGTGCCAGCAGCTTTGGCGGACTAGATGTGTACAATGAGCAGTTCTTC. Residues: CASSFGGLDVYNEQFF. The genes are TRBV11-3 and TRBJ2-1, with 7 positions matching TRBD2. The CDR3 sequence is 16 residues long. V shed 3 bases, J shed 4 bases, and the junction held 9 bases outside the gene matches. CDR1 and CDR2 (germline): SGHNT, YENEEA.

This chain joins TRBV6-6 and TRBJ2-1; possible D gene TRBD1, 6 bases. V was clipped by 4 bases and J by 2 bases, with 12 bases between them. The CDR3 has 15 residues. CDR1 and CDR2 (germline): MNHNY, SVGAGI (reference sequence). The CDR3 region has the DNA TGTGCCAGCAGTTCCTCCCAGGGGACCTACAATGAGCAGTTCTTC. Translating it yields CASSSSQGTYNEQFF.

The sample holds a few counts of this clone. In nucleotides, the CDR3 is TGTGCCAGCAGCCCCGGACAGCAAGAGACCCAGTACTTC. This gives the protein CASSPGQQETQYF. The chain combines TRBV11-2 with TRBJ2-5, with D possibly being TRBD1 (6 bases). Trimming removed 5 bases at V and 2 bases at J, with 9 bases between. Per germline, CDR1 SGHAT and CDR2 FQNNGV. This CDR3 has 13 amino acids.

This clone was observed a few times. The rearrangement uses TRBV30 and TRBJ2-1; D perhaps matches TRBD2 (6 bases). Germline CDR1 reads GTSNPN; CDR2 reads SVGIG (reference sequence). The length of the CDR3 is 15 residues. The V gene lost 2 bases and the J gene lost 7 bases, with 18 bases spanning the gap. CDR3 region: CAWSRRLADLNEQFF. The CDR3 coding sequence is TGTGCCTGGAGTCGACGCTTAGCGGACCTTAATGAGCAGTTCTTC.

This clone was counted only a few times. The chain has TRBV11-2 and TRBJ2-7; 7 positions match TRBD2. Germline V lookup: CDR1 SGHAT, CDR2 FQNNGV. Losses at the gene ends were 5 bases for V and 6 bases for J; bases not matched to a gene: 10. The CDR3 is made up of 14 amino acids. The CDR3 sequence: CASSPDWGGREQYF. In DNA, the CDR3 is TGTGCCAGCAGCCCCGACTGGGGGGGACGCGAGCAGTACTTC.

Only a few counts were recorded for this clone. The rearrangement links TRBV19 to TRBJ2-1; 7 nucleotides align to TRBD2. The CDR3 is 15 residues long. Germline CDR1 reads LNHDA; CDR2 reads SQIVND (reference sequence). Trimming took 8 bases from V and 0 from J; bases not matched to a gene: 7. CDR3 loop: CASASGDSSYNEQFF. The CDR3 nucleotides read TGTGCCAGTGCTAGCGGAGATAGCTCCTACAATGAGCAGTTCTTC.

In this sample, this clone turned up a few times. Here the CDR3 reads CASSLSADRDGTGELFF. Written as DNA, the CDR3 is TGTGCCAGCAGTTTATCGGCGGACAGGGATGGCACCGGGGAGCTGTTTTTT. The chain uses TRBV27 and TRBJ2-2; the match to TRBD1 covers 8 bases. J was trimmed by 4 bases and V by 0 bases; bases with no gene match: 7. CDR3 size: 17 residues. Looked up from germline, CDR1 is MNHEY and CDR2 is SMNVEV (reference sequence).

The chain couples TRBV2 to TRBJ1-5, with TRBD1 matching over 7 bases. Germline CDR1 is SNHLY and CDR2 is FYNNEI. V shed 1 base and J 6 bases; nucleotides not matched to a gene: 3. The CDR3 is 14 amino acids. The CDR3 sequence: CASSEGQGTQPQHF. CDR3 nucleotide sequence: TGTGCCAGCAGTGAAGGACAGGGAACTCAGCCCCAGCATTTT. The full variable domain, completed using reference TRBV2 and TRBJ1-5, is EPEVTQTPSHQVTQMGQEVILRCVPISNHLYFYWYRQILGQKVEFLVSFYNNEISEKSEIFDDQFSVERPDGSNFTLKIRSTKLEDSAMYFCASSEGQGTQPQHFGDGTRLSIL.

CDR3 residues: CASSHRLAGASEQYF. The CDR3 DNA reads TGTGCCAGCAGTCACCGACTAGCGGGAGCATCCGAGCAGTACTTC. The chain has TRBV28 and TRBJ2-7, with TRBD2 identical over 12 bases. J was trimmed by 6 bases and V by 5 bases; bases with no gene match: 8. Germline-derived CDR1 and CDR2 are MDHEN and SYDVKM. The CDR3 spans 15 residues.

Only a few counts were recorded for this clone. This chain connects TRBV4-3 to TRBJ2-1, with a tentative D call TRBD1 (5 bases). Germline V CDR1 and CDR2: LGHNA, YSLEER. This CDR3 contains 15 residues. The ends were cut back, 0 bases at V and 1 base at J, with 7 bases in the middle. CDR3 in DNA: TGCGCCAGCAGCCAAGACCCAGGGTCCTACAATGAGCAGTTCTTC. This encodes CASSQDPGSYNEQFF.

This clone was seen more than once but under ten times. The genes are TRBV7-8 and TRBJ2-3, with 11 bases that match TRBD2. Germline trimming cut 5 bases from V and 0 bases from J; bases unmatched to any gene: 4. The CDR3 consists of 16 residues. CDR1 is SGHVS, CDR2 FQNEAQ, per germline. This CDR3 is CASSGTSGPSTDTQYF. The CDR3 DNA reads as TGTGCCAGCAGCGGGACTAGCGGCCCCAGCACAGATACGCAGTATTTT.

Only a few counts were recorded for this clone. The chain recombines TRBV7-9 with TRBJ2-3, with 8 bases lining up with TRBD2. The CDR3 spans 16 residues. CDR1 is SEHNR, CDR2 FQNEAQ, per germline (reference sequence). The trim removed 2 bases at V and 0 bases at J, leaving 4 bases unmatched. The CDR3 region is CASSLKTGGSTDTQYF. The CDR3, as DNA: TGTGCCAGCAGCTTAAAAACGGGAGGGAGCACAGATACGCAGTATTTT.

This clone was detected a few times. CDR3 DNA sequence: TGTGCCAGCAGCACTAACAGGCCCGCCTACGAGCAGTACTTC. As protein: CASSTNRPAYEQYF. The V gene is TRBV21-1, the J gene TRBJ2-7; TRBD1, the table's D call, lacks a check against the DNA. TRBV21-1 corresponds to a pseudogene. CDR3 length equals 14 residues.

This clone was picked up a small number of times. The chain employs TRBV7-9 and TRBJ2-1; TRBD2 agrees at 12 bases. This CDR3 is 15 amino acids long. The ends lost 5 bases at V and 5 bases at J; junction bases unmatched: 4. Per germline, CDR1 SEHNR and CDR2 FQNEAQ (reference sequence). Here the CDR3 DNA reads TGTGCCAGCAGCCCCCGGACTAGCGGGAACAATGAGCAGTTCTTC. It encodes CASSPRTSGNNEQFF. The complete variable domain, with remaining parts taken from reference TRBV7-9 and TRBJ2-1, reads DTGVSQNPRHKITKRGQNVTFRCDPISEHNRLYWYRQTLGQGPEFLTYFQNEAQLEKSRLLSDRFSAERPKGSFSTLEIQRTEQGDSAMYLCASSPRTSGNNEQFFGPGTRLTVL.

This clone was seen a handful of times. CDR3 nucleotide sequence: TGTGCCAGCAGCAACACACAGGGAGACTCTGGAAACACCATATATTTT. Amino acids: CASSNTQGDSGNTIYF. The chain uses TRBV7-9 and TRBJ1-3, with D possibly matching TRBD1 (6 bases). In germline, CDR1 is SEHNR, CDR2 FQNEAQ (reference sequence). CDR3 length: 16 residues. Trimming stripped 5 bases from V and 0 bases from J, with 14 bases between.

This clone has just a few counts. This chain joins TRBV30 and TRBJ2-7; tentative D call: TRBD1 (5 bases). CDR3 length: 12 residues. The germline V and J ends were trimmed by 3 bases and 6 bases, with 12 bases remaining between them. CDR1 and CDR2 (germline): GTSNPN, SVGIG (reference sequence). CDR3 coding DNA: TGTGCCTGGAGCGCTCAGGGTTTCGAGCAGTACTTC. Protein sequence: CAWSAQGFEQYF.